This TCR delta chain was profiled in a study of delta chains in infants with herpesvirus infections. The study, taken as a whole, reports: Public-clonotype frequency seemingly fell with older age at infection. The public clonotype might exist undetected in CMV-uninfected infants. Only the first time point after infection showed the public clonotype.

This clone has just a few counts. The antigen is unknown. Gamma-chain- and delta-chain-specific primers converted PBMC RNA into TCR cDNA. TCRdb repeated clone calling on the RT-PCR reads with CATT. This table has about 1,500 delta-chain clones, roughly 29% appearing once. CDR1 and CDR2 (germline): TSWWSYY, QGS. J was trimmed by 5 bases and V by 0 bases; bases with no gene match: 27. This CDR3 spans 23 amino acids. The sequence derives from a human donor who was a Ugandan infant, either HIV-exposed or HIV-unexposed (not recorded which). The chain joins TRDV1 to TRDJ1, with 10 bases that match TRDD3. The source was peripheral blood, collected at time point 1 of longitudinal follow-up. DNA of the CDR3: TGTGCTCTTGGGGAACTTACTGACATCCTAGCTTCCTACGGGGACTGGGGGATTGATAAACTCATCTTT. Its protein product is CALGELTDILASYGDWGIDKLIF.